Following are 18 T cell receptor beta chains from one sample sequenced in a study of Ad26.COV2.S vaccination and SARS-CoV-2 variants. The method was immunoSEQ multiplex PCR; TCRdb's version includes in-frame clones alone and lacks a portion of them. The sample consists of a few hundred thousand clones, 90% of them appearing once. Treatment reported: around 19 received Ad26.COV2.S at low or high dose, single or two shots; about 5 received placebo; per-sample allocation not given. Sampling was done on day 63 after the first vaccine or placebo injection. The sample consisted of peripheral blood, taken in a trial of Ad26.COV2.S vaccine versus placebo. All receptors derive from a person between 18 and 60 years old who received the Ad26.COV2.S COVID-19 vaccine or a placebo.

The J gene is TRBJ2-3, the V gene TRBV10-3, with D tentatively TRBD1 (5 bases). Trimming removed 4 bases from V and 3 bases from J, with 8 bases in between. The CDR3 has 13 amino acids. Germline assignment: CDR1 ENHRY and CDR2 SYGVKD. The CDR3 DNA reads TGTGCCATCAGTGGGCAGGGAACAGATACGCAGTATTTT. It encodes CAISGQGTDTQYF.

The chain's CDR3 is CASSPAAGSYNEQFF. The CDR3 coding sequence is TGTGCCAGCTCACCAGCAGCGGGATCGTACAATGAGCAGTTCTTC. The chain has TRBV18 and TRBJ2-1, with 7 bases fitting TRBD2. The CDR3 contains 15 residues. The germline CDR1 and CDR2 sequences are KGHSH and LQKENI. The ends lost 2 bases at V and 4 bases at J; junction bases unmatched: 5.

This chain connects TRBV3-1 (or the pseudogene TRBV3-2) to TRBJ2-5; D gene uncertain. The CDR3 consists of 13 residues. Germline V gene lookup returns CDR1 LGHDT and CDR2 YNNKEL (reference sequence). V gave up 2 bases and J gave up 2 bases, with 6 bases separating them. CDR3 DNA: TGTGCCAGCAGCCAACAGATACAAGAGACCCAGTACTTC. This gives the protein CASSQQIQETQYF.

J is TRBJ2-7 and V is TRBV27; either TRBD1 or TRBD2 may supply D (5 bases each). From germline, CDR1 is MNHEY and CDR2 SMNVEV (reference sequence). The CDR3 totals 13 residues. The ends were cut back, 5 bases at V and 3 bases at J, with 11 bases in the middle. CDR3: CASSTWDGYEQYF. The CDR3 DNA reads as TGTGCCAGCAGTACCTGGGACGGCTACGAGCAGTACTTC.

The V gene is TRBV10-3, the J gene TRBJ1-5; perhaps TRBD1 as D (6 bases). This CDR3 spans 14 amino acids. Trimming left V 4 bases short and J 3 bases short, with 10 bases between. Germline CDR1 is ENHRY and CDR2 is SYGVKD. The DNA for the CDR3 is TGTGCCATCAGTGGGGGGGCCCACAATCAGCCCCAGCATTTT. Its translation is CAISGGAHNQPQHF.

This rearrangement joins TRBV7-2 to TRBJ1-2; D may be TRBD1 (5 bases). Germline assignment: CDR1 SGHTA and CDR2 FQGNSA. V was trimmed by 5 bases and J by 9 bases, leaving 16 bases between them. This CDR3 is built from 13 residues. CDR3 nucleotide sequence: TGTGCCAGCAGCGCCGGGGACGGGAAGAGCTACACCTTC. Amino acids: CASSAGDGKSYTF.

V gene TRBV6-6 combines with J gene TRBJ2-7; D remains unclear. This CDR3 contains 13 residues. Germline loops: CDR1 MNHNY, CDR2 SVGAGI (reference sequence). Trimming pared 0 bases from V and 5 bases from J, leaving 8 bases between. In DNA, the CDR3 is TGTGCCAGCAGTTACTCCGTACCTGACGAGCAGTACTTC. Translated, it gives CASSYSVPDEQYF.

CDR3 nucleotides: TGTGCCAGCAGCCCTATCAGAAGCCGACCTACGGTTGGCAATGAGCAGTTCTTC. Protein product: CASSPIRSRPTVGNEQFF. V gene TRBV5-5 combines with J gene TRBJ2-1; the D is unclear. Germline values: CDR1 SGHKS, CDR2 YYEKEE (reference sequence). Trimming removed 4 bases from V and 6 bases from J, with 26 bases in between. This CDR3 contains 18 residues.

This clone was seen only once. The V and J genes are TRBV9 and TRBJ2-2; 8 bases align to TRBD1. The germline V gene encodes CDR1 SGDLS and CDR2 YYNGEE. The CDR3 loop spans 18 amino acids. J gave up 8 bases and V 0 bases, and 15 bases lay outside the gene matches. The CDR3 nucleotides are TGTGCCAGCAGCGTAGCCCTAAGGGCGGCAGGGGGCGTTGGGGAGCTGTTTTTT. Its protein is CASSVALRAAGGVGELFF. The variable domain in full, completed from reference TRBV9 and TRBJ2-2, reads DSGVTQTPKHLITATGQRVTLRCSPRSGDLSVYWYQQSLDQGLQFLIQYYNGEERAKGNILERFSAQQFPDLHSELNLSSLELGDSALYFCASSVALRAAGGVGELFFGEGSRLTVL.

This rearrangement joins TRBV5-8 to TRBJ2-7; D ambiguous. CDR3 length: 14 amino acids. With 2 bases removed from V and 5 bases from J, the gap between germline ends came to 14 bases. CDR1 is SGHTS, CDR2 YDEGEE, per germline. The CDR3 region is CASSFPGTRDEQYF. The CDR3 region has the DNA TGTGCCAGCAGCTTTCCCGGCACACGGGACGAGCAGTACTTC.

V gene TRBV28 combines with J gene TRBJ2-1; D gene ambiguous. V gave up 6 bases and J gave up 0 bases, with 9 bases separating them. In germline, CDR1 is MDHEN, CDR2 SYDVKM. CDR3 size: 14 residues. DNA of the CDR3: TGTGCCAGCAGCGAACTCGTCTCCTACAATGAGCAGTTCTTC. Amino acids: CASSELVSYNEQFF. Based on the CDR3 plus reference TRBV28 and TRBJ2-1, the full variable domain is DVKVTQSSRYLVKRTGEKVFLECVQDMDHENMFWYRQDPGLGLRLIYFSYDVKMKEKGDIPEGYSVSREKKERFSLILESASTNQTSMYLCASSELVSYNEQFFGPGTRLTVL.

The chain carries TRBV28 and TRBJ2-7, with 7 bases lining up with TRBD1. The CDR3 runs to 12 residues. With V trimmed by 10 bases and J by 3 bases, 6 bases remained unmatched. The V gene's germline CDR1 is MDHEN and CDR2 SYDVKM. The CDR3: CATSGTVYEQYF. CDR3 in DNA: TGTGCCACCTCCGGGACAGTCTACGAGCAGTACTTC.

The chain couples TRBV28 to TRBJ2-7; 10 nucleotides line up with TRBD1. After removal of 4 bases from V and 3 bases from J, the junction contained 12 bases not matched to a gene. The V gene's germline CDR1 is MDHEN and CDR2 SYDVKM. The length of the CDR3 is 17 residues. Here the CDR3 reads CASSSMLSGTGVYEQYF. CDR3 in DNA: TGTGCCAGCAGTTCGATGCTTTCCGGGACAGGGGTCTACGAGCAGTACTTC.

CDR3 loop: CASRVTSGGPTEQFF. The DNA for the CDR3 is TGTGCCAGCAGGGTCACTAGCGGGGGGCCCACTGAGCAGTTCTTC. The rearrangement links TRBV6-5 to TRBJ2-1; 12 positions match TRBD2. V lost 6 bases, J lost 9 bases, and 9 bases stayed unmatched. The CDR3 extends over 15 amino acids. Germline CDR1 is MNHEY and CDR2 is SVGAGI.

The chain is built from TRBV27 and TRBJ2-5; D ambiguous. Looked up from germline, CDR1 is MNHEY and CDR2 is SMNVEV (reference sequence). The CDR3 runs 14 residues. V lost 1 base to trimming and J lost 1 base, with 7 bases between them. The CDR3 protein is CASSLLGGQETQYF. The CDR3 DNA reads as TGTGCCAGCAGTTTATTGGGCGGCCAAGAGACCCAGTACTTC.

The chain uses TRBV6-2 or TRBV6-3 and TRBJ2-7, with TRBD1 matching 8 bases. With V trimmed by 2 bases and J by 6 bases, 6 bases remained unmatched. Per germline, CDR1 MNHEY and CDR2 SVGEGT. This CDR3 has 14 amino acids. Written as DNA, the CDR3 is TGTGCCAGCAGTTACCGGACAGGGTTTGTCGAGCAGTACTTC. Its translation: CASSYRTGFVEQYF.

The V call is TRBV30, the J call TRBJ2-2; the D gene is possibly TRBD2 (6 bases). The CDR3 contains 15 residues. The V gene lost 4 bases and the J gene lost 0 bases, with 12 bases spanning the gap. Per the germline V gene, CDR1 is GTSNPN and CDR2 is SVGIG (reference sequence). CDR3 amino acids: CAWIRRDTNTGELFF. The CDR3 DNA reads TGTGCCTGGATAAGGAGGGATACGAACACCGGGGAGCTGTTTTTT.

The count of this clone is one. This chain joins TRBV12-3 or TRBV12-4 and TRBJ2-7; TRBD1 agrees at 7 bases. The CDR3 has 13 residues. Trimming cost V 5 bases and J 3 bases; bases outside gene matches: 4. CDR3 DNA: TGTGCCAGCAGTCGACAGGGCTACTACGAGCAGTACTTC. It codes for CASSRQGYYEQYF.